What follows are 30 T cell receptor beta chains derived from one specimen sequenced in a study of blood T cell repertoires in COVID-19. Clones were read by immunoSEQ multiplex PCR, and TCRdb kept only the in-frame ones, dropping some. The repertoire holds approximately 220,000 clones, with approximately 90% as singletons. Sequenced: PBMCs or T cells enriched from blood (not recorded which). The receptors were sampled from a man aged 25 to 40 who had recovered from COVID-19.

The genes are TRBV11-3 and TRBJ2-1; TRBD2 aligns across 7 bases. Germline CDR1 is SGHNT and CDR2 is YENEEA. Germline trimming cut 4 bases from V and 5 bases from J; bases unmatched to any gene: 5. This CDR3 has 14 residues. The CDR3 coding sequence is TGTGCCAGCAGCTCCGGACTAGTGGACAATGAGCAGTTCTTC. As protein: CASSSGLVDNEQFF. The whole variable domain, remainder taken from reference TRBV11-3 and TRBJ2-1, is EAGVVQSPRYKIIEKKQPVAFWCNPISGHNTLYWYLQNLGQGPELLIRYENEEAVDDSQLPKDRFSAERLKGVDSTLKIQPAELGDSAVYLCASSSGLVDNEQFFGPGTRLTVL.

This clone was seen a few times. This specimen includes other DNA sequences encoding the same CDR3. In nucleotides, the CDR3 is TGTGCCAGCAGCTTAGTAGGCAGGAACTACGAGCAGTACTTC. Residues: CASSLVGRNYEQYF. This rearrangement joins TRBV7-9 to TRBJ2-7; D not resolved. CDR1 and CDR2 (germline): SEHNR, FQNEAQ (reference sequence). V was trimmed by 1 base and J by 3 bases, leaving 10 bases between them. CDR3 size: 14 residues.

The V call is TRBV18, the J call TRBJ2-1; D gene uncertain. Germline CDR1 and CDR2: KGHSH and LQKENI. The CDR3 length is 14 residues. V was cut by 2 bases and J by 2 bases, with 7 bases left in between. CDR3 region: CASSPSLAYNEQFF. The CDR3 bases are TGTGCCAGCTCACCATCCTTAGCCTACAATGAGCAGTTCTTC.

The rearrangement uses TRBV4-3 and TRBJ2-7, with D possibly matching TRBD1 (5 bases). In germline, CDR1 is LGHNA, CDR2 YSLEER. The CDR3 runs 13 residues. Trimming took off 4 bases at V and 3 bases at J, with 10 bases between the two ends. CDR3 bases: TGCGCCAGCAGCCCAGGGCACTTCTACGAGCAGTACTTC. It yields the protein CASSPGHFYEQYF.

The genes are TRBV7-9 and TRBJ1-2, with a tentative D call TRBD1 (5 bases). Looked up from germline, CDR1 is SEHNR and CDR2 is FQNEAQ (reference sequence). V was shortened by 5 bases and J by 7 bases, with 17 bases between the two germline ends. The CDR3 runs to 14 residues. The CDR3, as DNA: TGTGCCAGCAGCGCGGACACTGGGTTGGGTGGCTACACCTTC. This encodes CASSADTGLGGYTF.

The rearrangement uses TRBV30 and TRBJ2-7; the D is unclear. The V gene's germline CDR1 is GTSNPN and CDR2 SVGIG (reference sequence). This CDR3 is 13 amino acids long. V was pared by 1 base and J by 0 bases, with 7 bases between. The chain's CDR3 is CAWSGGASYEQYF. CDR3 DNA sequence: TGTGCCTGGAGTGGCGGAGCCTCCTACGAGCAGTACTTC.

The chain recombines TRBV30 with TRBJ1-2, with D unclear. V lost 4 bases, J lost 0 bases, and 9 bases lay in between. CDR1 GTSNPN and CDR2 SVGIG come from the germline V gene (reference sequence). The CDR3 sequence is 13 residues long. CDR3 sequence: CAWIRSTNYGYTF. In DNA form, the CDR3 reads TGTGCCTGGATCAGATCCACTAACTATGGCTACACCTTC.

The V call is TRBV7-9, the J call TRBJ2-1; 12 positions match TRBD2. With 2 bases clipped from V and 5 bases from J, the junction kept 4 bases outside the gene matches. Germline V gene sequence: CDR1 SEHNR, CDR2 FQNEAQ (reference sequence). The CDR3 sequence is 16 residues long. CDR3 nucleotides: TGTGCCAGCAGCTTACTGCTAGCGGGAGGGAACAATGAGCAGTTCTTC. As protein: CASSLLLAGGNNEQFF.

This clone was seen a single time. This chain links TRBV30 with TRBJ1-1, with 7 positions matching TRBD1. The germline V gene has CDR1 GTSNPN and CDR2 SVGIG (reference sequence). The CDR3 has 10 residues. Losses at the gene ends were 1 base for V and 11 bases for J; bases not matched to a gene: 1. The DNA for the CDR3 is TGTGCCTGGAGTGAGGACAGGGCTTTCTTT. Translation gives CAWSEDRAFF.

The V and J genes are TRBV5-4 and TRBJ2-1; possible D gene TRBD2, 6 bases. The germline V and J ends were trimmed by 4 bases and 6 bases, with 17 bases remaining between them. Germline V CDR1 and CDR2: SGHNT, YYREEE (reference sequence). This CDR3 region has 15 residues. The CDR3 DNA follows: TGTGCCAGCAGCCAGACGGCGGGGCGGGGCAATGAGCAGTTCTTC. Its translation is CASSQTAGRGNEQFF.

Turning to this clone: Other DNA sequences from this sample encode an identical CDR3 as well. J is TRBJ1-2 and V is TRBV18, with 8 bases lining up with TRBD1. Germline values: CDR1 KGHSH, CDR2 LQKENI. The CDR3 length is 13 residues. Trimming removed 3 bases from V and 3 bases from J; junction bases left unmatched: 0. CDR3 amino acids: CASSPGQDYGYTF. As DNA, the CDR3 is TGTGCCAGCTCACCGGGACAGGACTATGGCTACACCTTC.

Only one count was recorded for this clone. J is TRBJ1-1 and V is TRBV30, with D possibly matching TRBD1 (5 bases). The CDR3 contains 13 residues. The V and J ends lost 2 bases and 11 bases respectively, with 18 bases between them. Looked up from germline, CDR1 is GTSNPN and CDR2 is SVGIG (reference sequence). CDR3 amino acids: CAWSPPRAGIAFF. CDR3 DNA: TGTGCCTGGAGTCCACCTAGGGCAGGGATTGCTTTCTTT.

The sample holds one count of this clone. The CDR3 here is CASSYTWTGEETQYF. The DNA of the CDR3 is TGCGCCAGCAGCTATACTTGGACAGGGGAAGAGACCCAGTACTTC. The chain links TRBV4-3 to TRBJ2-5, with 9 bases identical to TRBD1. The CDR3 extends over 15 amino acids. The V gene end was trimmed by 5 bases and the J gene end by 3 bases; junction bases not matched to a gene: 7. The germline V gene encodes CDR1 LGHNA and CDR2 YSLEER.

This chain links TRBV28 with TRBJ1-6; 7 bases line up with TRBD1. V shed 4 bases, J shed 7 bases, and the junction held 4 bases outside the gene matches. CDR3 length equals 14 residues. Looked up from germline, CDR1 is MDHEN and CDR2 is SYDVKM. The CDR3 spells CASSSGTENSPLHF. The CDR3 DNA is TGTGCCAGCAGTTCCGGGACAGAGAATTCACCCCTCCACTTT.

The CDR3 DNA reads TGCGCCAGCAGCTATTACTCCCCCCCCGGTGGCTACACCTTC. It yields the protein CASSYYSPPGGYTF. The chain employs TRBV4-1 and TRBJ1-2; the D is unclear. Trimming removed 5 bases from V and 7 bases from J, with 17 bases in between. The CDR3 spans 14 residues. Germline values: CDR1 MGHRA, CDR2 YSYEKL.

The chain uses TRBV7-2 and TRBJ1-1; 9 positions agree with TRBD1. The germline gives CDR1 SGHTA, CDR2 FQGNSA. V was clipped by 5 bases and J by 4 bases; unmatched bases: 8. The CDR3 has 15 residues. As DNA, the CDR3 is TGTGCCAGCAGCCTTATGACAGGGGGGAGCACTGAAGCTTTCTTT. Residues: CASSLMTGGSTEAFF.

The chain joins TRBV5-1 to TRBJ1-1, with TRBD1 identical over 7 bases. CDR1 and CDR2 from the germline V gene are SGHRS and YFSETQ. The CDR3 loop spans 15 amino acids. The ends lost 4 bases at V and 3 bases at J; junction bases unmatched: 9. The CDR3 loop reads CASSLRDRAYTEAFF. The CDR3 region has the DNA TGCGCCAGCAGCCTAAGAGACAGGGCATACACTGAAGCTTTCTTT.

The V call is TRBV19, the J call TRBJ2-2, with TRBD1 identical over 11 bases. CDR1 is LNHDA, CDR2 SQIVND, per germline (reference sequence). With V trimmed by 3 bases and J by 2 bases, 2 bases remained unmatched. CDR3 length: 16 amino acids. For the CDR3, the DNA is TGTGCCAGTAGTATCGGGACAGGGGGTAACACCGGGGAGCTGTTTTTT. Translating gives CASSIGTGGNTGELFF.

This clone showed up just once. This chain joins TRBV28 and TRBJ1-5; D is perhaps TRBD1 (5 bases). The CDR3 has 14 amino acids. The germline V gene encodes CDR1 MDHEN and CDR2 SYDVKM. V was trimmed by 6 bases and J by 3 bases, leaving 12 bases between them. This chain's CDR3 is CASRGRSPNQPQHF. The CDR3 DNA reads as TGTGCCAGCAGGGGGCGCAGCCCCAATCAGCCCCAGCATTTT.

This clone was found once. This rearrangement joins TRBV7-6 to TRBJ2-5; 8 positions agree with TRBD2. This CDR3 has 14 residues. The V and J ends lost 4 bases and 5 bases, in that order; junction bases with no gene match: 6. Germline V gene lookup returns CDR1 SGHVS and CDR2 FNYEAQ. The CDR3 here is CASSSGGIGETQYF. In nucleotides, the CDR3 is TGTGCCAGCAGCTCGGGGGGGATCGGGGAGACCCAGTACTTC.

The chain recombines TRBV12-3 or TRBV12-4 with TRBJ1-6; 7 bases line up with TRBD1. J lost 9 bases, V lost 5 bases, and 4 bases had no gene match. The length of the CDR3 is 13 residues. The CDR3 sequence: CASSGGGFSPLHF. CDR3 sequence (DNA): TGTGCCAGCAGTGGAGGGGGCTTTTCACCCCTCCACTTT.

The rearrangement uses TRBV2 and TRBJ1-2; the D is unclear. This CDR3 region has 14 residues. V was clipped by 1 base and J by 4 bases, with 10 bases between them. The V gene's germline CDR1 is SNHLY and CDR2 FYNNEI. DNA of the CDR3: TGTGCCAGCAGTGAAGTAATGCAGGCCTATGGCTACACCTTC. This translates into CASSEVMQAYGYTF.

This chain links TRBV28 with TRBJ1-1; unclear D gene. V was shortened by 3 bases and J by 0 bases, with 14 bases between the two germline ends. This CDR3 region has 16 residues. Germline assignment: CDR1 MDHEN and CDR2 SYDVKM. CDR3 nucleotides: TGTGCCAGCAGTTTCACGCGACGGGGTCTGAACACTGAAGCTTTCTTT. Encoded protein: CASSFTRRGLNTEAFF.

V usage is TRBV18 and J usage is TRBJ2-1; D remains unclear. The CDR3 consists of 15 residues. From germline, CDR1 is KGHSH and CDR2 LQKENI. V was cut by 3 bases and J by 0 bases, with 9 bases left in between. CDR3 bases: TGTGCCAGCTCACCGACTTCGGACTCCTACAATGAGCAGTTCTTC. This translates into CASSPTSDSYNEQFF. The variable domain in full, with the rest retrieved from reference TRBV18 and TRBJ2-1, is NAGVMQNPRHLVRRRGQEARLRCSPMKGHSHVYWYRQLPEEGLKFMVYLQKENIIDESGMPKERFSAEFPKEGPSILRIQQVVRGDSAAYFCASSPTSDSYNEQFFGPGTRLTVL.

The chain carries TRBV19 and TRBJ1-4; D not certain. The CDR3 consists of 15 residues. CDR1 is LNHDA, CDR2 SQIVND, per germline (reference sequence). V was cut by 9 bases and J by 0 bases, with 14 bases left in between. The CDR3 is CASERVGATNEKLFF. DNA of the CDR3: TGTGCCAGCGAAAGGGTGGGAGCAACTAATGAAAAACTGTTTTTT.

This clone was detected once. The chain links TRBV4-1 to TRBJ2-5, with TRBD2 as a possible D gene (5 bases). The V gene lost 0 bases and the J gene lost 3 bases, with 17 bases spanning the gap. The V gene's germline CDR1 is MGHRA and CDR2 YSYEKL. The CDR3 is made up of 17 amino acids. The CDR3 DNA is TGCGCCAGCAGCCAAGATTTCGGGGTACCAGGTAAAGAGACCCAGTACTTC. Residues: CASSQDFGVPGKETQYF.

The chain uses TRBV11-2 and TRBJ2-7; weak D call: TRBD2 (5 bases). V was trimmed by 5 bases and J by 1 base, leaving 6 bases between them. Germline CDR1 SGHAT, CDR2 FQNNGV. CDR3 length equals 12 residues. In DNA, the CDR3 is TGTGCCAGCAGCCAGCGGTCCTACGAGCAGTACTTC. Protein product: CASSQRSYEQYF.

This clone has more than one count but fewer than ten. The chain carries TRBV6-5 and TRBJ2-1; 9 bases line up with TRBD1. Trimming took 7 bases from V and 7 from J; bases not matched to a gene: 8. CDR3 length: 14 amino acids. Germline-derived CDR1 and CDR2 are MNHEY and SVGAGI. The DNA for the CDR3 is TGTGCCAGCACACAGGGGGCAGGACAGAATGAGCAGTTCTTC. The encoded protein is CASTQGAGQNEQFF.

The gene calls are TRBV27 and TRBJ2-2, with 7 bases fitting TRBD1. CDR1 MNHEY and CDR2 SMNVEV come from the germline V gene (reference sequence). The CDR3 consists of 16 residues. V was clipped by 5 bases and J by 2 bases; unmatched bases: 8. The CDR3 nucleotides are TGTGCCAGCAGTCCATCCCAGGGGGACAACACCGGGGAGCTGTTTTTT. Amino acid sequence: CASSPSQGDNTGELFF.

The gene calls are TRBV7-6 and TRBJ2-1; 8 positions match TRBD1. The CDR3 loop spans 15 amino acids. CDR1 SGHVS and CDR2 FNYEAQ come from the germline V gene. Trimming cost V 3 bases and J 1 base; bases outside gene matches: 2. The CDR3 loop is CASSFGQGSYNEQFF. The CDR3 DNA sequence: TGTGCCAGCAGCTTCGGACAGGGATCCTACAATGAGCAGTTCTTC.